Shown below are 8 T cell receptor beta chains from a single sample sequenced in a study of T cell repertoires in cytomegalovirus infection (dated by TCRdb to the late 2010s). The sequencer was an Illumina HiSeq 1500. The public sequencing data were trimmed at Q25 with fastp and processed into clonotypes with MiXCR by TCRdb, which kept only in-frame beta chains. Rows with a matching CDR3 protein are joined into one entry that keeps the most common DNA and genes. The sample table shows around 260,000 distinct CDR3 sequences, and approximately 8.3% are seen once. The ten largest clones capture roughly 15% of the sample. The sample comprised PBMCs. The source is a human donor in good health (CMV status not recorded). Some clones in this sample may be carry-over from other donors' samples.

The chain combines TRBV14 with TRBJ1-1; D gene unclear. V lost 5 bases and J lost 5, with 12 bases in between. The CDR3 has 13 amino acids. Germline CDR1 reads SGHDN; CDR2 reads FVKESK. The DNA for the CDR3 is TGTGCCAGCAGCGCGGGCCCCGGGACTGAAGCTTTCTTT. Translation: CASSAGPGTEAFF.

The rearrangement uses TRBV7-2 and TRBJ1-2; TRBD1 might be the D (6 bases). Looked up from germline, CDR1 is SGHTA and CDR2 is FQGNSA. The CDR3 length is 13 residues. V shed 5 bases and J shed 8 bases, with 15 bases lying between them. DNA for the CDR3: TGTGCCAGCAGCACAGTTCGGGGGCTGGGCTACACCTTC. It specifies CASSTVRGLGYTF.

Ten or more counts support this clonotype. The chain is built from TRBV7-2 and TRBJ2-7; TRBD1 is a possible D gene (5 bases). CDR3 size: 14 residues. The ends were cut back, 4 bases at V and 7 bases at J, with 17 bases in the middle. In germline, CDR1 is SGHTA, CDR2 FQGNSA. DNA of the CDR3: TGTGCCAGCAGCTCAGGCCCCAGGGTGGTGGAGCAGTACTTC. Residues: CASSSGPRVVEQYF.

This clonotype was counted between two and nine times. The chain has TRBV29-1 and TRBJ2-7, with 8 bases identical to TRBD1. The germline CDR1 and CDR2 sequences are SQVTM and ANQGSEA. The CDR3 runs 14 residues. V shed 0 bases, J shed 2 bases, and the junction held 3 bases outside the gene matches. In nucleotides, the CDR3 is TGCAGCGTTGAAGAGTTACAGGGGGCCTACGAGCAGTACTTC. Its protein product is CSVEELQGAYEQYF.

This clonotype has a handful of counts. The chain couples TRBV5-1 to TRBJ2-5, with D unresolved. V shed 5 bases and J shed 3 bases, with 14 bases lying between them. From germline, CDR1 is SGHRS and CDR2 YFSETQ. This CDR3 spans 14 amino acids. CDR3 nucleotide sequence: TGCGCCAGCAGTCTGACTGGTGCGAAAGAGACCCAGTACTTC. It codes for CASSLTGAKETQYF.

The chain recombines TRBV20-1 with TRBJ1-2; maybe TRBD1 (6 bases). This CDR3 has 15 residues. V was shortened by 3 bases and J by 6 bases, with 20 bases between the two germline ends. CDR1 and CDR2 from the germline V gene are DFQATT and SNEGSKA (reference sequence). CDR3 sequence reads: CSARSVGGRTHGYTF. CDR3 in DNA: TGCAGTGCTAGGTCGGTGGGGGGGCGCACCCATGGCTACACCTTC.

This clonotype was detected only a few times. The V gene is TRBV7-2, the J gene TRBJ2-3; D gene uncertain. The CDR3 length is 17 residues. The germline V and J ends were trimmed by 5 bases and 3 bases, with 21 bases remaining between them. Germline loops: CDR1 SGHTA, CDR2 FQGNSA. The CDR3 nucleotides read TGTGCCAGCAGCAAAAAACCTATGCTGTTAGGAACAGATACGCAGTATTTT. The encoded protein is CASSKKPMLLGTDTQYF.

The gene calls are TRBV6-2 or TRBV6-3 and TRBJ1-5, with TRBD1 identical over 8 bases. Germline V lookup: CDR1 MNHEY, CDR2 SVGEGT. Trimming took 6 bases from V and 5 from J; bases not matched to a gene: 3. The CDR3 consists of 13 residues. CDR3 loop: CASSDRGHQPQHF. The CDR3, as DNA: TGTGCCAGCAGCGACAGGGGACATCAGCCCCAGCATTTT.